The 2 T cell receptor beta chains listed next were all sequenced from one sample in a study of shared clonotypes between healthy human individuals. Generated by immunoSEQ multiplex PCR, the TCRdb table keeps only in-frame clones and is missing some. The sample consists of 2 million to 2.5 million clones, over 85% of them appearing once. The sequenced material came from naive CD4+ T cells from PBMCs. Noted subset: CD45RA+ positively selected. These receptors came from a man in his late teens or twenties in good health. Some clones in this sample may be carry-over from other donors' samples.

This chain uses TRBV4-3 with TRBJ2-7; the match to TRBD1 covers 9 bases. Looked up from germline, CDR1 is LGHNA and CDR2 is YSLEER. CDR3 size: 14 residues. J was trimmed by 6 bases and V by 8 bases; bases with no gene match: 11. The CDR3 bases are TGCGCCAGCGAAGTCGGGACAGGGTGGCTCGAGCAGTACTTC. Translation: CASEVGTGWLEQYF.

This clone was seen once. The V call is TRBV6-5, the J call TRBJ2-2; unclear D gene. The CDR3 totals 15 residues. V dropped 0 bases and J dropped 1 base, with 6 bases sitting between them. CDR1 and CDR2 (germline): MNHEY, SVGAGI. The CDR3 sequence: CASSYSLWNTGELFF. The DNA for the CDR3 is TGTGCCAGCAGTTACTCCTTATGGAACACCGGGGAGCTGTTTTTT.